Following are 26 T cell receptor beta chains from one sample sequenced in a study of blood T cell repertoires in COVID-19 (dated by TCRdb to the early 2020s). The library was obtained by the immunoSEQ multiplex PCR assay. The source is immuneACCESS, and TCRdb retained only in-frame sequences with V and J called. Part of the clones is not carried over; for the studies checked, unresolved V genes explain less than half of this, and the remainder is unexplained. This sample lists about 120,000 clones; roughly 89% were detected once. Jointly, the top ten make up about a fifth of the sample. Sequenced input: peripheral blood. The receptor set was obtained from a human donor with acute or convalescent COVID-19. The donor label of this sample is uncertain.

This clone was seen more than once but under ten times. The chain recombines TRBV19 with TRBJ2-7; the match to TRBD2 covers 11 bases. In germline, CDR1 is LNHDA, CDR2 SQIVND (reference sequence). With V trimmed by 3 bases and J by 8 bases, 15 bases remained unmatched. This CDR3 spans 17 amino acids. CDR3 protein: CASSIQGRLAGPGKQYF. In nucleotides, the CDR3 is TGTGCCAGTAGTATCCAGGGGCGACTAGCGGGACCGGGTAAGCAGTACTTC.

The genes are TRBV30 and TRBJ1-5; D perhaps matches TRBD1 (6 bases). Between the trimmed V and J ends, which lost 2 bases and 6 bases, there was a span of 17 bases. The CDR3 has 15 residues. Germline CDR1 GTSNPN, CDR2 SVGIG (reference sequence). The CDR3 bases are TGTGCCTGGAGTAAGGGCGCAGGGGCAAGTCAGCCCCAGCATTTT. Translated, it gives CAWSKGAGASQPQHF.

This chain connects TRBV4-2 to TRBJ1-3; D may be TRBD1 (5 bases). Deletions cut 0 bases from V and 4 bases from J, with 10 bases between. The CDR3 loop spans 15 amino acids. Germline V gene lookup returns CDR1 LGHNA and CDR2 YNFKEQ. The CDR3 bases are TGTGCCAGCAGCCAAGAAGGGGCAGGCGGAAACACCATATATTTT. Translated, it gives CASSQEGAGGNTIYF.

This chain uses TRBV5-1 with TRBJ1-3; tentative D call: TRBD1 (5 bases). The CDR3 is 17 amino acids. Germline V gives CDR1 SGHRS, CDR2 YFSETQ. The V and J ends lost 1 base and 1 base respectively, with 15 bases between them. CDR3 nucleotides: TGCGCCAGCAGCTTGACAATAACCGGGGGATCTGGAAACACCATATATTTT. Translation: CASSLTITGGSGNTIYF.

The chain has TRBV5-1 and TRBJ2-3; TRBD1 matches 7 bases. CDR1 SGHRS and CDR2 YFSETQ come from the germline V gene. This CDR3 spans 15 amino acids. J gave up 2 bases and V 0 bases, and 3 bases lay outside the gene matches. CDR3 nucleotides: TGCGCCAGCAGCTTGGACAGGGGAATCACAGATACGCAGTATTTT. Its translation is CASSLDRGITDTQYF.

The rearrangement uses TRBV30 and TRBJ2-1; 9 bases fit TRBD2. The germline CDR1 and CDR2 sequences are GTSNPN and SVGIG (reference sequence). V shed 0 bases and J 15 bases; nucleotides not matched to a gene: 3. The CDR3 runs 11 residues. The CDR3 spells CAWSVRAGGFF. The CDR3 bases are TGTGCCTGGAGTGTACGAGCGGGAGGGTTCTTC. The whole variable domain, remainder taken from reference TRBV30 and TRBJ2-1, is SQTIHQWPATLVQPVGSPLSLECTVEGTSNPNLYWYRQAAGRGLQLLFYSVGIGQISSEVPQNLSASRPQDRQFILSSKKLLLSDSGFYLCAWSVRAGGFFGPGTRLTVL.

The chain is built from TRBV28 and TRBJ2-3, with 7 bases identical to TRBD1. The trim removed 5 bases at V and 2 bases at J, leaving 1 base unmatched. CDR1 and CDR2 from the germline V gene are MDHEN and SYDVKM. The CDR3 extends over 13 amino acids. The CDR3 nucleotides read TGTGCCAGCAGTACAGGGGCCACAGATACGCAGTATTTT. Translating gives CASSTGATDTQYF.

The chain couples TRBV11-3 to TRBJ2-1; D possibly corresponds to TRBD1 (7 bases). Germline-derived CDR1 and CDR2 are SGHNT and YENEEA. The CDR3 is 14 amino acids. The V gene lost 5 bases and the J gene lost 9 bases, with 17 bases spanning the gap. Written as DNA, the CDR3 is TGTGCCAGCAGCAGAACAGGGGCCGGGAGTGAGCAGTTCTTC. This encodes CASSRTGAGSEQFF. The full variable domain, completed using reference TRBV11-3 and TRBJ2-1, is EAGVVQSPRYKIIEKKQPVAFWCNPISGHNTLYWYLQNLGQGPELLIRYENEEAVDDSQLPKDRFSAERLKGVDSTLKIQPAELGDSAVYLCASSRTGAGSEQFFGPGTRLTVL.

The gene calls are TRBV6-2 or TRBV6-3 and TRBJ1-5, with D perhaps matching TRBD1 (6 bases). Germline values: CDR1 MNHEY, CDR2 SVGEGT. V was shortened by 0 bases and J by 5 bases, with 14 bases between the two germline ends. This CDR3 is built from 16 residues. This chain's CDR3 is CASSYSSNRDHQPQHF. For the CDR3, the DNA is TGTGCCAGCAGTTACTCGTCAAACAGGGACCATCAGCCCCAGCATTTT.

The table lists this clone with a count of one. V usage is TRBV28 and J usage is TRBJ2-7, with a weak D call TRBD2 (6 bases). CDR1 is MDHEN, CDR2 SYDVKM, per germline. The CDR3 runs to 13 residues. Trimming removed 3 bases at V and 4 bases at J, with 10 bases between. CDR3 residues: CASSFSGVYEQYF. The CDR3 nucleotides are TGTGCCAGCAGTTTTTCGGGGGTTTACGAGCAGTACTTC.

In DNA, the CDR3 is TGCGCCAGCAGCTTTGGGACTAGCGGGATGACAGATACGCAGTATTTT. This sequence encodes CASSFGTSGMTDTQYF. The J gene is TRBJ2-3, the V gene TRBV5-1, with 13 bases aligning to TRBD2. The CDR3 is 16 amino acids. CDR1 and CDR2 from the germline V gene are SGHRS and YFSETQ. The J segment lost 3 bases and the V segment lost 2 bases, leaving 3 bases of the junction unmatched.

The chain employs TRBV12-1 and TRBJ2-1; the table's TRBD2 call for D was not verified on the DNA. TRBV12-1 is designated a pseudogene. The CDR3 sequence is 14 residues long. This CDR3 reads CASSRRGSADEQFF. CDR3 DNA: TGTGCCAGCAGTAGGCGGGGTTCGGCGGATGAGCAGTTCTTC.

The CDR3 protein is CASSSEQGKGGYTF. The CDR3 DNA sequence: TGTGCCAGCAGTTCTGAACAGGGGAAGGGTGGCTACACCTTC. The chain joins TRBV27 to TRBJ1-2, with TRBD1 identical over 7 bases. Germline-derived CDR1 and CDR2 are MNHEY and SMNVEV (reference sequence). V gave up 4 bases and J gave up 7 bases; unmatched junction bases: 9. CDR3 size: 14 residues.

This chain links TRBV19 with TRBJ1-1; possible D gene TRBD1, 6 bases. This CDR3 region has 16 residues. The germline V gene encodes CDR1 LNHDA and CDR2 SQIVND (reference sequence). Deletions cut 8 bases from V and 0 bases from J, with 19 bases between. The CDR3, as DNA: TGTGCCAGTCAGCAGAGGGGGGGGGCAATGAACACTGAAGCTTTCTTT. This codes for CASQQRGGAMNTEAFF. Supplemented by reference TRBV19 and TRBJ1-1, the full variable domain reads DGGITQSPKYLFRKEGQNVTLSCEQNLNHDAMYWYRQDPGQGLRLIYYSQIVNDFQKGDIAEGYSVSREKKESFPLTVTSAQKNPTAFYLCASQQRGGAMNTEAFFGQGTRLTVV.

The rearrangement links TRBV23-1 to TRBJ1-2; no definite D call. TRBV23-1 qualifies as an ORF whose function is uncertain. CDR3 length: 14 amino acids. Trimming took off 0 bases at V and 8 bases at J, with 13 bases between the two ends. CDR3 sequence (DNA): TGCGCCAGCAGTCAATCCACCCGGAGGTACGGCTACACCTTC. Encoded protein: CASSQSTRRYGYTF.

The gene calls are TRBV4-3 and TRBJ2-3; D is ambiguous. This CDR3 has 13 amino acids. Per germline, CDR1 LGHNA and CDR2 YSLEER. Trimming pared 1 base from V and 2 bases from J, leaving 4 bases between. The DNA of the CDR3 is TGCGCCAGCAGCCAAGTTCTCACAGATACGCAGTATTTT. It translates to CASSQVLTDTQYF.

The chain has TRBV19 and TRBJ1-1; TRBD1 matches 9 bases. Germline trimming cut 6 bases from V and 4 bases from J; bases unmatched to any gene: 6. CDR1 is LNHDA and CDR2 is SQIVND in the germline V gene (reference sequence). The CDR3 loop spans 14 amino acids. CDR3 region: CASRVTGGFTEAFF. CDR3 DNA: TGTGCCAGTAGGGTGACAGGGGGTTTCACTGAAGCTTTCTTT.

This clone appeared once. The V call is TRBV6-5, the J call TRBJ1-2, with D uncertain. Germline V lookup: CDR1 MNHEY, CDR2 SVGAGI. The CDR3 has 14 residues. Trimming took off 1 base at V and 0 bases at J, with 6 bases between the two ends. Here the CDR3 reads CASSYLGANYGYTF. As DNA, the CDR3 is TGTGCCAGCAGTTACTTGGGAGCTAACTATGGCTACACCTTC.

This chain links TRBV4-1 with TRBJ2-2; 8 bases line up with TRBD2. Germline V gene data show CDR1 as MGHRA and CDR2 as YSYEKL. The CDR3 consists of 17 residues. The trim removed 4 bases at V and 0 bases at J, leaving 7 bases unmatched. CDR3 DNA sequence: TGCGCCAGCAGCCCCGGGACTAGGCGAGCGAACACCGGGGAGCTGTTTTTT. Protein: CASSPGTRRANTGELFF.

About this clone itself: The junction differs from germline at one of its ends, possibly a read error. The chain couples TRBV5-1 to TRBJ2-2; TRBD1 aligns across 8 bases. Germline CDR1 and CDR2: SGHRS and YFSETQ. This CDR3 is built from 14 residues. CDR3 in DNA: TGCGCCAGCAGATTGGACAGGGTCACCGGGGAGCTGTTTTTT. Its protein product is CASRLDRVTGELFF. The complete variable domain, with remaining parts taken from reference TRBV5-1 and TRBJ2-2, reads KAGVTQTPRYLIKTRGQQVTLSCSPISGHRSVSWYQQTPGQGLQFLFEYFSETQRNKGNFPGRFSGRQFSNSRSEMNVSTLELGDSALYLCASRLDRVTGELFFGEGSRLTVL.

A note on this clone: At one boundary the junction diverges from the germline segment, which might be a read error. V is TRBV2 and J is TRBJ1-6; no clear D gene. This CDR3 has 14 amino acids. Germline-derived CDR1 and CDR2 are SNHLY and FYNNEI. The CDR3 coding sequence is TGTGCCAGCATTGAACGCTCCTATAATTCACCCCTCCACTTT. This sequence encodes CASIERSYNSPLHF.

CDR3 sequence: CASSQLAGAITDTQYF. For the CDR3, the DNA is TGCGCCAGCAGCCAACTAGCGGGGGCTATCACAGATACGCAGTATTTT. The chain couples TRBV4-1 to TRBJ2-3; 10 positions agree with TRBD2. CDR1 is MGHRA and CDR2 is YSYEKL in the germline V gene. The CDR3 consists of 16 residues. Trimming took 2 bases from V and 2 from J; bases not matched to a gene: 4.

The gene calls are TRBV6-1 and TRBJ1-5, with 9 bases fitting TRBD1. Trimming at V came to 3 bases and at J to 3 bases, leaving 12 bases not matched to a gene. Germline V CDR1 and CDR2: MNHNS, SASEGT. The CDR3 covers 18 residues. Written as DNA, the CDR3 is TGTGCCAGCAGTGAGCAGGCGGGGACAGGGCGGAACAATCAGCCCCAGCATTTT. Its protein product is CASSEQAGTGRNNQPQHF.

The chain joins TRBV4-2 to TRBJ1-6, with D possibly matching TRBD1 (5 bases). The CDR3 covers 17 residues. The V and J ends lost 0 bases and 4 bases respectively, with 13 bases between them. Germline CDR1 and CDR2: LGHNA and YNFKEQ. The CDR3 loop reads CASSQDLSAGYNSPLHF. The CDR3 DNA is TGTGCCAGCAGCCAAGATCTTTCGGCAGGGTATAATTCACCCCTCCACTTT.

The CDR3 is CASSTDRVDEQFF. The CDR3 nucleotides read TGTGCCAGCTCCACCGACAGGGTCGATGAGCAGTTCTTC. The chain links TRBV6-5 to TRBJ2-1; 7 bases line up with TRBD1. Germline CDR1 MNHEY, CDR2 SVGAGI. V lost 8 bases and J lost 8; bases outside the gene matches: 9. There are 13 residues in the CDR3.

This chain connects TRBV4-2 to TRBJ2-7; 9 nucleotides align to TRBD2. Looked up from germline, CDR1 is LGHNA and CDR2 is YNFKEQ. This CDR3 contains 17 residues. Trimming removed 4 bases from V and 2 bases from J; junction bases left unmatched: 12. As DNA, the CDR3 is TGTGCCAGCAGCCCAACCTTGGGAGCGGGAGGAACCTACGAGCAGTACTTC. Translating gives CASSPTLGAGGTYEQYF.